These T cell receptor beta chains were read from a single sample in a study of shared clonotypes between healthy human individuals. Clones were read by immunoSEQ multiplex PCR, and TCRdb kept only the in-frame ones, dropping some. The table records around 600,000 clones, 95% to 98% of them present only once. The sample was naive CD8+ T cells sorted from blood. These receptors all stem from a man aged 25 to 40 in good health. Each CDR3 is given with its conserved first and last residue. The order of the fields is V gene, clone size, D gene, J gene, CDR3 protein, CDR3 DNA. The D gene is left open where the match is weak. Where a row states a size, it is once, few, many or the class of an expanded clone; other rows omit it.

TRBV9	-	-	TRBJ1-1	CASSGEGPNTEAFF	TGTGCCAGCAGCGGCGAGGGGCCGAACACTGAAGCTTTCTTT
TRBV28	-	TRBD2	TRBJ2-7	CASRSGSYEQYF	TGTGCCAGCAGGAGCGGGAGTTACGAGCAGTACTTC
TRBV13	-	-	TRBJ1-1	CASSLERRVNTEAFF	TGTGCCAGCAGCTTAGAGCGCAGGGTGAACACTGAAGCTTTCTTT
TRBV21-1	once	-	TRBJ2-1	CASSNCSRYPYNEQFF	TGTGCCAGCAGCAATTGTTCTAGGTATCCCTACAATGAGCAGTTCTTC
TRBV28	-	-	TRBJ2-3	CASSLTQDTDTQYF	TGTGCCAGCAGTTTAACTCAGGACACAGATACGCAGTATTTT
TRBV6-1	-	TRBD1	TRBJ1-1	CASSQRTGGGIEAFF	TGTGCCAGCAGTCAACGGACAGGGGGCGGGATTGAAGCTTTCTTT
TRBV19	-	TRBD1	TRBJ1-1	CASKVGQGLWTEAFF	TGTGCCAGTAAGGTGGGACAGGGGCTCTGGACTGAAGCTTTCTTT
TRBV14	-	-	TRBJ2-7	CASSQVGDTYEQYF	TGTGCCAGCAGCCAAGTGGGGGATACCTACGAGCAGTACTTC
TRBV29-1	-	-	TRBJ2-7	CSVEALEQLSYEQYF	TGCAGCGTTGAAGCGCTGGAGCAGCTTTCCTACGAGCAGTACTTC
TRBV13	-	-	TRBJ1-3	CASSSQTVNTIYF	TGTGCCAGCAGCTCACAGACGGTCAACACCATATATTTT
TRBV15	-	TRBD1	TRBJ2-2	CATSREGQGRTGELFF	TGTGCCACCAGCAGAGAAGGACAGGGAAGAACCGGGGAGCTGTTTTTT
TRBV27	-	TRBD2	TRBJ2-7	CASSLLEHGGMSYEQYF	TGTGCCAGCAGTTTACTGGAGCACGGGGGGATGTCCTACGAGCAGTACTTC
TRBV5-6	once	-	TRBJ1-1	CASSLWGYNTEAFF	TGTGCCAGCAGCTTATGGGGTTATAACACTGAAGCTTTCTTT
TRBV27	-	TRBD2	TRBJ2-1	CASSLGLAIHNEQFF	TGTGCCAGCAGTCTGGGACTAGCGATTCACAATGAGCAGTTCTTC
TRBV9	-	-	TRBJ1-1	CASSAGNTGNTEAFF	TGTGCCAGCAGCGCGGGGAACACCGGGAACACTGAAGCTTTCTTT
TRBV7-9	once	-	TRBJ1-4	CASSLAPNEKLFF	TGTGCCAGCAGCTTAGCTCCTAATGAAAAACTGTTTTTT
TRBV25-1	-	-	TRBJ2-7	CASSGPPSYEQYF	TGTGCCAGCAGTGGCCCTCCATCCTACGAGCAGTACTTC
TRBV2	-	-	TRBJ2-7	CASKLAQDFYEQYF	TGTGCCTCAAAACTCGCACAGGACTTCTACGAGCAGTACTTC
TRBV2	-	-	TRBJ1-1	CASSAGTGLLSAEAFF	TGTGCCAGCAGTGCCGGGACTGGGTTGCTCTCGGCTGAAGCTTTCTTT
TRBV10-3	-	-	TRBJ2-1	CAITPGEDGSYNEQFF	TGTGCCATCACCCCAGGGGAGGACGGTTCCTACAATGAGCAGTTCTTC
TRBV7-9	-	-	TRBJ2-3	CASSTPGFGTDTQYF	TGTGCCAGCAGCACACCAGGGTTTGGCACAGATACGCAGTATTTT
TRBV29-1	-	-	TRBJ2-1	CSVLGGRYNEQFF	TGCAGCGTTTTGGGGGGACGTTACAATGAGCAGTTCTTC
TRBV7-8	-	-	TRBJ1-1	CASSGRIGTGNTEAFF	TGTGCCAGCAGCGGAAGGATCGGGACCGGGAACACTGAAGCTTTCTTT
TRBV6-1	-	-	TRBJ1-5	CASSENQPQHF	TGTGCCAGCAGTGAAAACCAGCCCCAGCATTTT
TRBV18	-	TRBD1	TRBJ1-5	CASSPDRAVQPQHF	TGTGCCAGCTCACCGGACAGGGCAGTTCAGCCCCAGCATTTT
TRBV7-8	-	-	TRBJ1-1	CASSLGDEAFF	TGTGCCAGCAGCTTGGGAGATGAAGCTTTCTTT
TRBV6-1	-	-	TRBJ2-7	CATSVHEQYF	TGTGCCACATCGGTCCATGAGCAGTACTTC
TRBV19	once	TRBD1	TRBJ1-2	CASSQQRQGTPYGYTF	TGTGCCAGTAGTCAACAGAGACAGGGAACACCCTATGGCTACACCTTC
TRBV5-1	-	-	TRBJ2-7	CASSLSGSLSYEQYF	TGCGCCAGCAGCTTGTCGGGTTCCCTCTCCTACGAGCAGTACTTC
TRBV6-6	-	-	TRBJ1-5	CASSYGQISNQPQHF	TGTGCCAGCAGTTACGGACAGATTAGCAATCAGCCCCAGCATTTT
TRBV5-5	-	-	TRBJ2-2	CASSLTGGELFF	TGTGCCAGCAGCCTAACAGGCGGGGAGCTGTTTTTT
TRBV21-1	-	-	TRBJ2-3	CASSKRPLTGRVGTDTQYF	TGTGCCAGCAGCAAACGCCCTCTGACGGGCAGGGTGGGCACAGATACGCAGTATTTT
TRBV27	-	-	TRBJ1-5	CASSGQGNGGNQPQHF	TGTGCCAGCAGCGGGCAGGGCAACGGCGGAAATCAGCCCCAGCATTTT
TRBV28	-	TRBD2	TRBJ2-1	CASSSGLAGDEQFF	TGTGCCAGCAGTTCCGGACTAGCGGGGGACGAGCAGTTCTTC
TRBV19	once	TRBD2	TRBJ2-3	CASSMDILAGEDTQYF	TGTGCCAGTAGTATGGACATTCTAGCGGGAGAAGATACGCAGTATTTT
TRBV4-2	-	-	TRBJ2-7	CASSQDFRERTYEQYF	TGTGCCAGCAGCCAAGATTTCCGGGAGCGAACCTACGAGCAGTACTTC
TRBV5-1	-	TRBD2	TRBJ2-7	CASSDTPLAGTYEQYF	TGCGCCAGCAGCGATACCCCCTTAGCGGGCACCTACGAGCAGTACTTC
TRBV6-1	-	-	TRBJ2-2	CASSATGAGELFF	TGTGCCAGCAGTGCGACGGGGGCCGGGGAGCTGTTTTTT
TRBV28	-	-	TRBJ1-1	CASNYYRDTEAFF	TGTGCCAGCAATTACTACCGGGACACTGAAGCTTTCTTT
TRBV6-5	-	-	TRBJ2-7	CASSFGQLYYEQYF	TGTGCCAGCAGCTTCGGACAGCTGTACTACGAGCAGTACTTC
TRBV7-8	-	TRBD1	TRBJ1-1	CASSLEGGLNTEAFF	TGTGCCAGCAGCTTAGAAGGGGGCCTGAACACTGAAGCTTTCTTT
TRBV7-9	-	-	TRBJ2-1	CASGSGNEQFF	TGTGCCAGCGGCTCGGGGAATGAGCAGTTCTTC
TRBV7-9	-	TRBD1	TRBJ1-5	CASSYTGTGNQPQHF	TGTGCCAGCAGTTATACCGGGACAGGCAATCAGCCCCAGCATTTT
TRBV5-1	once	-	TRBJ1-4	CASSLWAGDEKLFF	TGCGCCAGCAGCTTGTGGGCAGGGGATGAAAAACTGTTTTTT
TRBV9	-	-	TRBJ1-1	CASSVLASNTEAFF	TGTGCCAGCAGCGTACTCGCCAGCAACACTGAAGCTTTCTTT
TRBV9	once	-	TRBJ2-7	CASSVDVNSYEQYF	TGTGCCAGCAGCGTAGATGTGAACTCCTACGAGCAGTACTTC
TRBV29-1	-	-	TRBJ2-3	CSVSGSPDTQYF	TGCAGCGTTTCAGGTAGCCCAGATACGCAGTATTTT
TRBV7-9	-	-	TRBJ1-2	CASSQGTGRYGYTF	TGTGCCAGCAGCCAGGGGACGGGGCGCTATGGCTACACCTTC
TRBV19	-	TRBD2	TRBJ2-7	CASSPALAGNEQYF	TGTGCCAGTAGCCCGGCGCTAGCGGGGAACGAGCAGTACTTC
TRBV5-1	once	-	TRBJ2-7	CASSLGVSYEQYF	TGCGCCAGCAGCTTGGGTGTCTCCTACGAGCAGTACTTC
TRBV29-1	-	-	TRBJ2-6	CSVEDPHSQHTGANVLTF	TGCAGCGTTGAAGATCCTCACTCCCAGCATACTGGGGCCAACGTCCTGACTTTC
TRBV5-8	-	TRBD1	TRBJ1-5	CASSVGTGGGSNQPQHF	TGTGCCAGCAGCGTCGGGACAGGGGGGGGGAGCAATCAGCCCCAGCATTTT
TRBV27	-	TRBD2	TRBJ2-1	CASSLFGTSHYNEQFF	TGTGCCAGCAGTTTATTTGGGACTAGTCATTACAATGAGCAGTTCTTC
TRBV5-1	-	-	TRBJ2-7	CASSLRTDGREQYF	TGCGCCAGCAGCTTGCGCACGGATGGGCGCGAGCAGTACTTC
TRBV27	-	-	TRBJ2-5	CASSPLGGRDQETQYF	TGTGCCAGCAGTCCACTCGGGGGCAGGGACCAAGAGACCCAGTACTTC
TRBV5-1	-	-	TRBJ2-6	CASHPKGGLGRESWSSGANVLTF	TGCGCCAGCCATCCCAAGGGGGGTCTGGGGCGGGAGAGCTGGAGCTCTGGGGCCAACGTCCTGACTTTC
TRBV15	-	TRBD2	TRBJ2-7	CATSIRGLAGGEQYF	TGTGCCACCAGCATCCGGGGACTAGCGGGAGGCGAGCAGTACTTC
TRBV5-4	-	-	TRBJ2-7	CASSSPGHYDYEQYF	TGTGCCAGCAGCTCTCCGGGACACTATGACTACGAGCAGTACTTC